Given below is one T cell receptor (beta chain) in context. Its target is not known. This table comes from immunoSEQ multiplex PCR, and its TCRdb copy is limited to in-frame clones, with some not included. The sample gives about 12,000 clones, around four fifths of which show up once; around 2.4% is in the top ten. The record originates from a study of chemoradiotherapy in HPV16-positive cancers. Study results and caveats: The functional HPV-specific definition rests on just a couple of HPV16-positive patients. For HPV16-positive patients, expanding HPV-responsive T cells associated with longer recurrence-free survival. Candidate HPV-specific clones and E7-related TCR motifs grew in tumor during treatment.

V was trimmed by 1 base and J by 10 bases, leaving 9 bases between them. This CDR3 region has 12 residues. Germline V CDR1 and CDR2: SGHTS, YDEGEE. This specimen was taken from a patient who underwent chemoradiotherapy. The receptor comes from a human donor with HPV-associated anogenital cancer. J is TRBJ1-3 and V is TRBV5-8; no firm D call. The CDR3 DNA is TGTGCCAGCAGCTTGAGGGTCGGTACCATATATTTT. Translation: CASSLRVGTIYF.